This TCR beta chain is drawn from a study of shared T cell receptors in the human thymus. Using immunoSEQ multiplex PCR, the repertoire was profiled, and TCRdb retains in-frame clones only, with some absent. The sample includes 700,000 to 750,000 clones, approximately 83% of them seen just once. This CDR3 is built from 16 residues. The V gene lost 0 bases and the J gene lost 3 bases, with 14 bases spanning the gap. Germline loops: CDR1 SGHTA, CDR2 FQGNSA. These data are also associated with another study on human thymus T cells. From that report: It was from resections taken during corrective heart surgery that the thymus tissue came.

J is TRBJ1-2 and V is TRBV7-2; D uncertain. The source is a girl less than two years old with a congenital heart defect. Sequencing input: thymocytes. This CDR3 reads CASSLARPVQYYGYTF. CDR3 nucleotides: TGTGCCAGCAGCTTAGCGCGGCCCGTGCAGTACTATGGCTACACCTTC. The variable domain in full, completed from reference TRBV7-2 and TRBJ1-2, reads GAGVSQSPSNKVTEKGKDVELRCDPISGHTALYWYRQSLGQGLEFLIYFQGNSAPDKSGLPSDRFSAERTGGSVSTLTIQRTQQEDSAVYLCASSLARPVQYYGYTFGSGTRLTVV.